What follows are 18 T cell receptor beta chains derived from one specimen sequenced in a study of Tregs in tolerant kidney transplant recipients (dated by TCRdb to between 2018 and 2021). The sample's time point label, in plain terms: blood sample drawn before combined kidney and bone marrow transplant. Receptor amplification or capture employed the immunoSEQ multiplex PCR assay. TCRdb took this table from immuneACCESS and kept in-frame rearrangements with V and J called. Such tables lack part of the clones; where checked against another copy, unresolved V genes explain under half of the gap, and the rest is unexplained. The sample table holds 60,000 to 65,000 clones, of which 98% were seen once. The ten largest clones capture around 0.3% of the sample. The sequencing used Tregs from blood, collected before the transplant. All receptors come from a human donor who received a combined kidney and bone marrow transplant.

The gene calls are TRBV9 and TRBJ2-3, with TRBD1 as a possible D gene (5 bases). V lost 4 bases and J lost 1, with 16 bases in between. The CDR3 covers 16 residues. Germline CDR1 reads SGDLS; CDR2 reads YYNGEE. The CDR3: CASSPRVGSGTDTQYF. DNA for the CDR3: TGTGCCAGCAGCCCCAGGGTAGGGTCCGGCACAGATACGCAGTATTTT.

The V call is TRBV19, the J call TRBJ2-3; a weak D match, TRBD2 (6 bases). Germline assignment: CDR1 LNHDA and CDR2 SQIVND (reference sequence). Between the trimmed V and J ends, which lost 3 bases and 6 bases, there was a span of 13 bases. This CDR3 region has 14 residues. CDR3 loop: CASSIGEVVDTQYF. CDR3 bases: TGTGCCAGTAGTATTGGGGAGGTGGTGGATACGCAGTATTTT.

The V gene is TRBV11-3, the J gene TRBJ2-1, with TRBD2 as a possible D gene (6 bases). The CDR3 has 13 residues. Germline V gives CDR1 SGHNT, CDR2 YENEEA. Trimming cost V 3 bases and J 8 bases, with 11 bases left between them. CDR3 nucleotide sequence: TGTGCCAGCAGCTTTGCGGGATTGGATGAGCAGTTCTTC. It specifies CASSFAGLDEQFF.

V and J are TRBV20-1 and TRBJ2-5, with D maybe TRBD1 (5 bases). The CDR3 consists of 11 residues. Germline CDR1 DFQATT, CDR2 SNEGSKA (reference sequence). Trimming removed 4 bases from V and 4 bases from J, with 7 bases in between. DNA of the CDR3: TGCAGTGCTACAGGGATAGAGACCCAGTACTTC. Translated, it gives CSATGIETQYF.

This chain links TRBV6-1 with TRBJ2-3, with 10 bases identical to TRBD1. CDR3 size: 13 residues. V dropped 8 bases and J dropped 3; count of bases not matched to a gene: 2. Germline lookup yields CDR1 MNHNS and CDR2 SASEGT. CDR3 bases: TGTGCCAGCTCGGGACAGGGGACAGATACGCAGTATTTT. This encodes CASSGQGTDTQYF.

The DNA for the CDR3 is TGTGCCATCAGTGAGTGGCAGGGGAGATTCATTCAGTACTTC. Amino acid sequence: CAISEWQGRFIQYF. The chain carries TRBV10-3 and TRBJ2-4; D may be TRBD1 (6 bases). The CDR3 extends over 14 amino acids. V lost 1 base and J 9 bases, leaving 13 bases between the germline ends. Germline values: CDR1 ENHRY, CDR2 SYGVKD.

The V and J genes are TRBV18 and TRBJ2-1, with D possibly matching TRBD2 (5 bases). The CDR3 consists of 16 residues. Trimming left V 3 bases short and J 0 bases short, with 12 bases between. Per germline, CDR1 KGHSH and CDR2 LQKENI. This CDR3 is CASSPQQRSSYNEQFF. The CDR3 nucleotides are TGTGCCAGCTCACCCCAACAGCGGAGCTCCTACAATGAGCAGTTCTTC.

The V and J genes are TRBV10-2 and TRBJ2-2; 9 positions agree with TRBD2. Trimming removed 0 bases from V and 5 bases from J; junction bases left unmatched: 7. Germline assignment: CDR1 WSHSY and CDR2 SAAADI. CDR3 length equals 17 residues. The CDR3 nucleotides are TGCGCCAGCAGTGAGTCTAGGCCAGCGGGAGGTACCGGGGAGCTGTTTTTT. Translated, it gives CASSESRPAGGTGELFF.

This chain uses TRBV9 with TRBJ2-3; 8 bases match TRBD1. This CDR3 has 19 residues. Germline lookup yields CDR1 SGDLS and CDR2 YYNGEE. Trimming at V came to 4 bases and at J to 2 bases, leaving 18 bases not matched to a gene. The CDR3 loop is CASSPNTPGGRFLTDTQYF. The CDR3 DNA follows: TGTGCCAGCAGCCCAAATACTCCAGGGGGCCGGTTCCTCACAGATACGCAGTATTTT.

The chain couples TRBV19 to TRBJ2-2; 7 nucleotides agree with TRBD1. The germline CDR1 and CDR2 sequences are LNHDA and SQIVND (reference sequence). This CDR3 contains 16 residues. The V gene end was trimmed by 7 bases and the J gene end by 0 bases; junction bases not matched to a gene: 8. The DNA for the CDR3 is TGTGCCAGTACCCTTGACAGGGAAGCGAACACCGGGGAGCTGTTTTTT. Amino acid sequence: CASTLDREANTGELFF.

This clone was detected only once. This chain's CDR3 is CASSRLGVDRTSYGYTF. The CDR3 DNA is TGTGCCAGCAGTCGTCTTGGCGTTGACAGAACAAGCTATGGCTACACCTTC. The V gene is TRBV5-6, the J gene TRBJ1-2, with D possibly TRBD1 on 5 matching bases. The germline CDR1 and CDR2 sequences are SGHDT and YYEEEE. The V gene lost 5 bases and the J gene lost 4 bases, with 24 bases spanning the gap. The CDR3 runs 17 residues.

The genes are TRBV9 and TRBJ2-3; TRBD2 might be the D (5 bases). The CDR3 sequence is 16 residues long. CDR1 and CDR2 from the germline V gene are SGDLS and YYNGEE. Trimming pared 3 bases from V and 0 bases from J, leaving 14 bases between. CDR3 residues: CASSAGYSDSTDTQYF. The CDR3 coding sequence is TGTGCCAGCAGCGCGGGATACAGCGACAGCACAGATACGCAGTATTTT.

The genes are TRBV7-8 and TRBJ1-1; the match to TRBD1 covers 9 bases. The V gene end was trimmed by 5 bases and the J gene end by 8 bases; junction bases not matched to a gene: 6. The CDR3 contains 13 residues. Germline-derived CDR1 and CDR2 are SGHVS and FQNEAQ. The CDR3 DNA follows: TGTGCCAGCAGCACGTGGGACAGGGAAGAAGCTTTCTTT. Amino acids: CASSTWDREEAFF.

The chain combines TRBV5-4 with TRBJ2-7; 8 bases are shared with TRBD2. Germline trimming cut 4 bases from V and 5 bases from J; bases unmatched to any gene: 8. Germline V gene lookup returns CDR1 SGHNT and CDR2 YYREEE (reference sequence). The CDR3 spans 14 residues. In DNA form, the CDR3 reads TGTGCCAGCAGCCCAACCGGGACTAGGAACGAGCAGTACTTC. This translates into CASSPTGTRNEQYF.

The chain carries TRBV28 and TRBJ2-1; 11 nucleotides agree with TRBD2. Germline assignment: CDR1 MDHEN and CDR2 SYDVKM. With 6 bases clipped from V and 6 bases from J, the junction kept 7 bases outside the gene matches. The CDR3 loop spans 15 amino acids. The DNA for the CDR3 is TGTGCCAGCAGGACTACTAGCGGGGGTACCAATGAGCAGTTCTTC. It codes for CASRTTSGGTNEQFF.

The rearrangement uses TRBV5-4 and TRBJ1-1, with TRBD1 as a possible D gene (5 bases). V was trimmed by 0 bases and J by 0 bases, leaving 9 bases between them. This CDR3 has 15 residues. Germline lookup yields CDR1 SGHNT and CDR2 YYREEE (reference sequence). CDR3 sequence reads: CASSLGGVVNTEAFF. In nucleotides, the CDR3 is TGTGCCAGCAGCTTGGGGGGGGTGGTGAACACTGAAGCTTTCTTT.

The rearrangement joins TRBV9 to TRBJ2-1, with TRBD2 matching over 9 bases. Losses at the gene ends were 3 bases for V and 4 bases for J; bases not matched to a gene: 8. The CDR3 length is 16 residues. Per the germline V gene, CDR1 is SGDLS and CDR2 is YYNGEE. The CDR3 DNA sequence: TGTGCCAGCAGCGGACCCGGGACTAGCTATTACAATGAGCAGTTCTTC. Amino acids: CASSGPGTSYYNEQFF.

The chain recombines TRBV2 with TRBJ2-7; a possible D gene is TRBD1 (6 bases). Germline values: CDR1 SNHLY, CDR2 FYNNEI. Trimming shortened V by 3 bases and J by 2 bases, and 11 bases separated the two germline ends. The CDR3 has 14 residues. This chain's CDR3 is CASSDPTGTYEQYF. For the CDR3, the DNA is TGTGCCAGCAGTGATCCCACAGGGACCTACGAGCAGTACTTC.